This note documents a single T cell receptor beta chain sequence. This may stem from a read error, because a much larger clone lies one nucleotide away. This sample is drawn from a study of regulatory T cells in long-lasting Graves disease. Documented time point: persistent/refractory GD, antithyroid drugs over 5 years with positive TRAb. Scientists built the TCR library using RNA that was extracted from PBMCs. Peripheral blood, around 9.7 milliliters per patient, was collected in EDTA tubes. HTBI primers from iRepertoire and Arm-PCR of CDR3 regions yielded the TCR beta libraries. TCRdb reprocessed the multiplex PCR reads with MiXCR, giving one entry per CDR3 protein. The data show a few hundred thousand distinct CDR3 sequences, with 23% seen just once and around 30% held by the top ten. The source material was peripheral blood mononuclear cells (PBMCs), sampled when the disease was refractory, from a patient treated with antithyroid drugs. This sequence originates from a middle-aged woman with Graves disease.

The CDR3 sequence: CDSRGDGTPFYEQYF. CDR3 sequence (DNA): TGTGACAGCAGGGGAGACGGGACACCTTTCTACGAGCAGTACTTC. The V gene is TRBV12-3 or TRBV12-4, the J gene TRBJ2-7, with a weak D call TRBD1 (6 bases). The CDR3 extends over 15 amino acids.